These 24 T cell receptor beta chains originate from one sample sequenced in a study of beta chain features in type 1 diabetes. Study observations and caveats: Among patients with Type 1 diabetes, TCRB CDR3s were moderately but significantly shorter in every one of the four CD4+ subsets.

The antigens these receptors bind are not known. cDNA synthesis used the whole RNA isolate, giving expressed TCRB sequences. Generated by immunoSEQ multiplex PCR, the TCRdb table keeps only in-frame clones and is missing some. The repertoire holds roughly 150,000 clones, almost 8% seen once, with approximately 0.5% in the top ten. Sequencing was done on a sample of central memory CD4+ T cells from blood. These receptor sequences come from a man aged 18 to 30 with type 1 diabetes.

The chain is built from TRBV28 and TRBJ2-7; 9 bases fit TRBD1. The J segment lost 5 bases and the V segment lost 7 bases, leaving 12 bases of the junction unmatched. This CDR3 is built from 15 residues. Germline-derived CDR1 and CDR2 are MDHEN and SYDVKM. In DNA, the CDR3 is TGTGCCAGCAATATCGGGGGACAGGGTGGGGACGAGCAGTACTTC. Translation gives CASNIGGQGGDEQYF. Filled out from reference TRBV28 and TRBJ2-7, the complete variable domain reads DVKVTQSSRYLVKRTGEKVFLECVQDMDHENMFWYRQDPGLGLRLIYFSYDVKMKEKGDIPEGYSVSREKKERFSLILESASTNQTSMYLCASNIGGQGGDEQYFGPGTRLTVT.

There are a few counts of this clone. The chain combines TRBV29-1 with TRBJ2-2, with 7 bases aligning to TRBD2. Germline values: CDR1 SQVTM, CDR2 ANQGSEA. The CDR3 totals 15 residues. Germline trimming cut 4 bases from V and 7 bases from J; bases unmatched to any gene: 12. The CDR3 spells CSVAGGLIPGGELFF. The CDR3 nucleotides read TGCAGCGTTGCGGGGGGACTGATCCCCGGCGGGGAGCTGTTTTTT.

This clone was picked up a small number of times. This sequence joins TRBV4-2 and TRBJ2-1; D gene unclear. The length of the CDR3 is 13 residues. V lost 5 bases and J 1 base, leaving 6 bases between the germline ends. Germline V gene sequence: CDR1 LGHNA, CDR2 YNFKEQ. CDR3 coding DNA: TGTGCCAGCAGCGACTCGTCCTACAATGAGCAGTTCTTC. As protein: CASSDSSYNEQFF.

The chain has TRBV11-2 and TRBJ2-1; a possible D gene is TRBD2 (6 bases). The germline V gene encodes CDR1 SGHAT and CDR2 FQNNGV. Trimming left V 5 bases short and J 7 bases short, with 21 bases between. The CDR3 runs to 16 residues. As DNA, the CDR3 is TGTGCCAGCAGCCTCCATCAGACTAGGGTGGGGAATGAGCAGTTCTTC. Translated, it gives CASSLHQTRVGNEQFF.

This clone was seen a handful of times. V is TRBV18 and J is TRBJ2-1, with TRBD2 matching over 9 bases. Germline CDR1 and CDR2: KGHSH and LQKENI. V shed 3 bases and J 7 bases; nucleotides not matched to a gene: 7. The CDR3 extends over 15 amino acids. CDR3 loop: CASSPEAGGTNEQFF. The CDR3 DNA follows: TGTGCCAGCTCACCTGAAGCGGGAGGTACTAATGAGCAGTTCTTC.

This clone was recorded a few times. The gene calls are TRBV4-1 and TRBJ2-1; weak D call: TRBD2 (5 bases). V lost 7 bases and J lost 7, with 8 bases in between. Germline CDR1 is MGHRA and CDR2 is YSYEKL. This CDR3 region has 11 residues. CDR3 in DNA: TGCGCCAGCACCCGAGGGAATGAGCAGTTCTTC. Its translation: CASTRGNEQFF.

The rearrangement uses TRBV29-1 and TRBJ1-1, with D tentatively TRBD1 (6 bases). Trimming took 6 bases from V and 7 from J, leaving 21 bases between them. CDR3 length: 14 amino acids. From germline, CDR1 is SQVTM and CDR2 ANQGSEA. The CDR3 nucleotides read TGCAGCGTCGCCCCAAGCACAGGGTGGGGTGAAGCTTTCTTT. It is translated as CSVAPSTGWGEAFF.

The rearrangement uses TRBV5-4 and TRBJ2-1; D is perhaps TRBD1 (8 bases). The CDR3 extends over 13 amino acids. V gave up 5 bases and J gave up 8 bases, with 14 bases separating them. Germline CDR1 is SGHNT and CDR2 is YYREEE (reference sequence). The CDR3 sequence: CASRQQGGDEQFF. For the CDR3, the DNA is TGTGCCAGCAGACAACAGGGGGGGGATGAGCAGTTCTTC.

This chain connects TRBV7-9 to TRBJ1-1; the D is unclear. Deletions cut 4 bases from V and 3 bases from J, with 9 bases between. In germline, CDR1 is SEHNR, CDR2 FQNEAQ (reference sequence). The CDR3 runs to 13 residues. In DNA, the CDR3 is TGTGCCAGCAGCTGGTCCCAGTACACTGAAGCTTTCTTT. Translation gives CASSWSQYTEAFF.

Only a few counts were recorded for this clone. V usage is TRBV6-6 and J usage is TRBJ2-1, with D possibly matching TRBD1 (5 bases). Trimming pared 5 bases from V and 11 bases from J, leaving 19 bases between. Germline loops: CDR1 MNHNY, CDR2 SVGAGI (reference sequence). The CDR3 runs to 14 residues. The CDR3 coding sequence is TGTGCCAGCAGTGCGTACGACAGCAGGGTTCAGCAGTTCTTC. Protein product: CASSAYDSRVQQFF.

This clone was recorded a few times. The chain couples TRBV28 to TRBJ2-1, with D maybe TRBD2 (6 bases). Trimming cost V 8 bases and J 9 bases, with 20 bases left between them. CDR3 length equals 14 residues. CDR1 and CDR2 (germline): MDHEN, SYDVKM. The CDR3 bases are TGTGCCAGCGGACGGGAGTGGGGCTTTGGTGAGCAGTTCTTC. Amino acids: CASGREWGFGEQFF.

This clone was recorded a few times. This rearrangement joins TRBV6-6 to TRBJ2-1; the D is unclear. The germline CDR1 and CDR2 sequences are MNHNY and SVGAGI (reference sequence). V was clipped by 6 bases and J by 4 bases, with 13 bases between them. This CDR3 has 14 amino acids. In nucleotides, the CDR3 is TGTGCCAGCAGGGCGGAGATTCTATACAATGAGCAGTTCTTC. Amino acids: CASRAEILYNEQFF.

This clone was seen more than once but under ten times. For the CDR3, the DNA is TGCGCCAGCAGCTTGGCGACTAGCGGGTACATCAATGAGCAGTTCTTC. Residues: CASSLATSGYINEQFF. The chain combines TRBV5-1 with TRBJ2-1; 10 positions agree with TRBD2. J was trimmed by 6 bases and V by 0 bases; bases with no gene match: 6. Germline lookup yields CDR1 SGHRS and CDR2 YFSETQ. This CDR3 is built from 16 residues.

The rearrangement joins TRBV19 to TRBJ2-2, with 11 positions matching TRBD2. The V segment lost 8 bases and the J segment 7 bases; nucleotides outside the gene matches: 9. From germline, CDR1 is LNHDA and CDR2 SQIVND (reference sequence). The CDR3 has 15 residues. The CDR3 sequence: CASAISGGANGELFF. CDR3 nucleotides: TGTGCCAGTGCCATTAGCGGGGGGGCTAACGGGGAGCTGTTTTTT.

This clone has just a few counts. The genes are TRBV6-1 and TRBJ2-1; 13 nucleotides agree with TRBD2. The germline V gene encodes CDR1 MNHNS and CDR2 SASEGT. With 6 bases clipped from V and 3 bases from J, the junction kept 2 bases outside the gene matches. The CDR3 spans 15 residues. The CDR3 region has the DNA TGTGCCAGCAGGGGACTAGCGGGGAGCTACAATGAGCAGTTCTTC. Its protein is CASRGLAGSYNEQFF.

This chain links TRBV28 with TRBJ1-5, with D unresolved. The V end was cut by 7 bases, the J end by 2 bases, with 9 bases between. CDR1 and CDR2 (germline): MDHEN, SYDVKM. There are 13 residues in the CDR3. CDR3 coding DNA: TGTGCCAGCATCCAAAGAGGCAATCAGCCCCAGCATTTT. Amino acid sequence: CASIQRGNQPQHF.

CDR3 bases: TGTGCCAGCGCCTGGACCCCGACAGGGCAAGAGACCCAGTACTTC. Translating gives CASAWTPTGQETQYF. The rearrangement uses TRBV28 and TRBJ2-5; 7 nucleotides agree with TRBD1. The CDR3 extends over 15 amino acids. After removal of 8 bases from V and 2 bases from J, the junction contained 11 bases not matched to a gene. Germline CDR1 MDHEN, CDR2 SYDVKM.

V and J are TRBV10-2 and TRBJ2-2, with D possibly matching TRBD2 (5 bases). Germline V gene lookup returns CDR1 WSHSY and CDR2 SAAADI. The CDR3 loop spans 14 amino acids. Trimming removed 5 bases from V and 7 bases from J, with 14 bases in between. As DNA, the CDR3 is TGCGCCAGCAGTAGTAGCAGCCGGGGCGGGGAGCTGTTTTTT. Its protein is CASSSSSRGGELFF.

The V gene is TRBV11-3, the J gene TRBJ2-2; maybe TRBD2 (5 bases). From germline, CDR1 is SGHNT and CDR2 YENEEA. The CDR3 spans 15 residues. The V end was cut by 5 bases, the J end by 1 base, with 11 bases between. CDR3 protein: CASSRGRENTGELFF. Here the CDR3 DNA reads TGTGCCAGCAGCCGTGGACGGGAGAACACCGGGGAGCTGTTTTTT.

The CDR3 loop is CASSWFNVQSVYNEQFF. DNA for the CDR3: TGTGCCAGCAGCTGGTTTAACGTGCAGTCCGTCTACAATGAGCAGTTCTTC. The rearrangement joins TRBV5-6 to TRBJ2-1; D is undetermined. The CDR3 runs 17 residues. Trimming removed 3 bases at V and 3 bases at J, with 19 bases between. CDR1 SGHDT and CDR2 YYEEEE come from the germline V gene.

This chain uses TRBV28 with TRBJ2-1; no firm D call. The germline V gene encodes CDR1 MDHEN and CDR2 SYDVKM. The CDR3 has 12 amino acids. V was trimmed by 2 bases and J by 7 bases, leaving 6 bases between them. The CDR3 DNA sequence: TGTGCCAGCAGTTTACTAGTAAATGAGCAGTTCTTC. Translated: CASSLLVNEQFF.

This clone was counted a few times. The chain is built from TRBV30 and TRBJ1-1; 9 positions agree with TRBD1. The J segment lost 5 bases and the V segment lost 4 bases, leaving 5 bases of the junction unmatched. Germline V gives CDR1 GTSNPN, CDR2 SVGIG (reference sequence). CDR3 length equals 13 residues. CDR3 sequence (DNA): TGTGCCTGGACCCAGGGACAGGGAACTGAAGCTTTCTTT. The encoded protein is CAWTQGQGTEAFF.

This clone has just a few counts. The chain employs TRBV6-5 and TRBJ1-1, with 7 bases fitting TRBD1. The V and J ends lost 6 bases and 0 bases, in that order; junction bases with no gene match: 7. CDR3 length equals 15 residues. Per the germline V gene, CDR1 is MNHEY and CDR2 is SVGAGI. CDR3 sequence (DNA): TGTGCCAGCAGAACCGACAGGGAACTGAACACTGAAGCTTTCTTT. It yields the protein CASRTDRELNTEAFF.

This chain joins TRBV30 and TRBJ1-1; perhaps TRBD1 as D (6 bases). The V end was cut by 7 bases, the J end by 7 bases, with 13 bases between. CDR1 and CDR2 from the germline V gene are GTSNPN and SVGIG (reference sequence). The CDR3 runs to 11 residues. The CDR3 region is CALGGHLEAFF. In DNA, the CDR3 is TGTGCCTTAGGGGGACACCTTGAAGCTTTCTTT. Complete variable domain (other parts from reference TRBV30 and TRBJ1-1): SQTIHQWPATLVQPVGSPLSLECTVEGTSNPNLYWYRQAAGRGLQLLFYSVGIGQISSEVPQNLSASRPQDRQFILSSKKLLLSDSGFYLCALGGHLEAFFGQGTRLTVV.